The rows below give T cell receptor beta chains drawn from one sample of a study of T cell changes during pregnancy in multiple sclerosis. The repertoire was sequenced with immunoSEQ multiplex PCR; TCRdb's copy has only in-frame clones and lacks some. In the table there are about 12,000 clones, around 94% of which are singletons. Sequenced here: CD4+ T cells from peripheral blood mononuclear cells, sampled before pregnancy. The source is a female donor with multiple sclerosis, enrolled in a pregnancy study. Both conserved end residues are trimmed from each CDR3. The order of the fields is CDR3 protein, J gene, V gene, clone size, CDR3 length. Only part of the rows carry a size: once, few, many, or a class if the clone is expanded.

cdr3_aa: ASSSIQGVFEQY
j_call: TRBJ2-7
v_call: TRBV11-2
clone_size: -
cdr3_length: 12

cdr3_aa: ASSLEPTDHRYNEQF
j_call: TRBJ2-1
v_call: TRBV5-6
clone_size: -
cdr3_length: 15

cdr3_aa: ASRDTGTGYNEQF
j_call: TRBJ2-1
v_call: TRBV6-1
clone_size: -
cdr3_length: 13

cdr3_aa: ASSIAGWELF
j_call: TRBJ2-2
v_call: TRBV19
clone_size: -
cdr3_length: 10

cdr3_aa: ASTAGGAAF
j_call: TRBJ1-1
v_call: TRBV6-1
clone_size: -
cdr3_length: 9

cdr3_aa: AGNTDGTSTDTQY
j_call: TRBJ2-3
v_call: TRBV5-4
clone_size: -
cdr3_length: 13

cdr3_aa: ASNNPGQTGGYT
j_call: TRBJ1-2
v_call: TRBV2
clone_size: -
cdr3_length: 12

cdr3_aa: ASSLEGLAGGFSTDTQY
j_call: TRBJ2-3
v_call: TRBV5-4
clone_size: -
cdr3_length: 17

cdr3_aa: ASRGISMVGETQY
j_call: TRBJ2-5
v_call: TRBV2
clone_size: -
cdr3_length: 13

cdr3_aa: ASSLERGGPLH
j_call: TRBJ1-6
v_call: TRBV7-2
clone_size: -
cdr3_length: 11

cdr3_aa: ASSLAGRDLGYT
j_call: TRBJ1-2
v_call: TRBV7-2
clone_size: -
cdr3_length: 12

cdr3_aa: ASSLSIIARGADTQY
j_call: TRBJ2-3
v_call: TRBV5-1
clone_size: -
cdr3_length: 15

cdr3_aa: ASSLGGTSGGQETQY
j_call: TRBJ2-5
v_call: TRBV11-2
clone_size: -
cdr3_length: 15

cdr3_aa: ASRKAGGPRNEQF
j_call: TRBJ2-1
v_call: TRBV13
clone_size: -
cdr3_length: 13

cdr3_aa: ASSLLGVGGRGGRNEQF
j_call: TRBJ2-1
v_call: TRBV5-6
clone_size: -
cdr3_length: 17

cdr3_aa: ATLAGGNEQF
j_call: TRBJ2-1
v_call: TRBV10-3
clone_size: -
cdr3_length: 10

cdr3_aa: ASSLGGGEQY
j_call: TRBJ2-7
v_call: TRBV9
clone_size: -
cdr3_length: 10

cdr3_aa: ASDRGGDPQGTEAF
j_call: TRBJ1-1
v_call: TRBV7-9
clone_size: -
cdr3_length: 14

cdr3_aa: ASSLDAGQPQH
j_call: TRBJ1-5
v_call: TRBV7-3
clone_size: once
cdr3_length: 11

cdr3_aa: ASSERAGLAVSLEQF
j_call: TRBJ2-1
v_call: TRBV2
clone_size: -
cdr3_length: 15

cdr3_aa: ASSQDPRAGELF
j_call: TRBJ2-2
v_call: TRBV4-2
clone_size: -
cdr3_length: 12

cdr3_aa: ASSPRRTDTQY
j_call: TRBJ2-3
v_call: TRBV7-2
clone_size: -
cdr3_length: 11

cdr3_aa: ASSLSLGQTTEAF
j_call: TRBJ1-1
v_call: TRBV27
clone_size: -
cdr3_length: 13

cdr3_aa: ARRTSGGSDTQY
j_call: TRBJ2-3
v_call: TRBV2
clone_size: -
cdr3_length: 12

cdr3_aa: ASSQGGTRSTGSRFTDTQY
j_call: TRBJ2-3
v_call: TRBV4-1
clone_size: -
cdr3_length: 19

cdr3_aa: ASSLEASGDTQY
j_call: TRBJ2-3
v_call: TRBV13
clone_size: -
cdr3_length: 12

cdr3_aa: ASSLAVSESSYNSPLH
j_call: TRBJ1-6
v_call: TRBV7-9
clone_size: -
cdr3_length: 16

cdr3_aa: ASSPWQLDSNYGYT
j_call: TRBJ1-2
v_call: TRBV5-1
clone_size: once
cdr3_length: 14

cdr3_aa: ASSLSGSYEQY
j_call: TRBJ2-7
v_call: TRBV7-9
clone_size: -
cdr3_length: 11

cdr3_aa: ASSLGAVTQPTGYT
j_call: TRBJ1-2
v_call: TRBV18
clone_size: -
cdr3_length: 14

cdr3_aa: ASSTGLAGGTDTQY
j_call: TRBJ2-3
v_call: TRBV19
clone_size: -
cdr3_length: 14

cdr3_aa: ASSSTGGGYGYT
j_call: TRBJ1-2
v_call: TRBV6-6
clone_size: -
cdr3_length: 12

cdr3_aa: ASSPGLAGVWN
j_call: TRBJ2-7
v_call: TRBV11-2
clone_size: -
cdr3_length: 11

cdr3_aa: ASSLETIDTGELF
j_call: TRBJ2-2
v_call: TRBV5-1
clone_size: -
cdr3_length: 13

cdr3_aa: ASSLSGTGANTEAF
j_call: TRBJ1-1
v_call: TRBV7-6
clone_size: -
cdr3_length: 14

cdr3_aa: ASSKGQGGTDTQY
j_call: TRBJ2-3
v_call: TRBV6-5
clone_size: -
cdr3_length: 13

cdr3_aa: ASSLAGGPNEQF
j_call: TRBJ2-1
v_call: TRBV7-2
clone_size: -
cdr3_length: 12

cdr3_aa: ASSLSGRGGAFGYT
j_call: TRBJ1-2
v_call: TRBV27
clone_size: -
cdr3_length: 14

cdr3_aa: SARVGGQRQGINYGYT
j_call: TRBJ1-2
v_call: TRBV29-1
clone_size: -
cdr3_length: 16

cdr3_aa: ASSLGTSGYEQY
j_call: TRBJ2-7
v_call: TRBV5-1
clone_size: -
cdr3_length: 12

cdr3_aa: ASSLSSGNTIY
j_call: TRBJ1-3
v_call: TRBV11-2
clone_size: -
cdr3_length: 11

cdr3_aa: AISAVQGSSGNTIY
j_call: TRBJ1-3
v_call: TRBV10-3
clone_size: -
cdr3_length: 14

cdr3_aa: ASSPGVAGQPTGELF
j_call: TRBJ2-2
v_call: TRBV7-7
clone_size: -
cdr3_length: 15

cdr3_aa: ASSQEAEQGLY
j_call: TRBJ2-7
v_call: TRBV4-2
clone_size: -
cdr3_length: 11

cdr3_aa: AQGGIVVGYT
j_call: TRBJ1-2
v_call: TRBV30
clone_size: once
cdr3_length: 10

cdr3_aa: AWSRGQGNSPLH
j_call: TRBJ1-6
v_call: TRBV30
clone_size: -
cdr3_length: 12

cdr3_aa: AWRRTGGYGYT
j_call: TRBJ1-2
v_call: TRBV30
clone_size: -
cdr3_length: 11

cdr3_aa: ASSEDRNQPQH
j_call: TRBJ1-5
v_call: TRBV18
clone_size: -
cdr3_length: 11

cdr3_aa: ASSQGAEAF
j_call: TRBJ1-1
v_call: TRBV6-5
clone_size: -
cdr3_length: 9

cdr3_aa: ASSQISGVSYEQY
j_call: TRBJ2-7
v_call: TRBV4-1
clone_size: -
cdr3_length: 13

cdr3_aa: ASSPNREKPQH
j_call: TRBJ1-5
v_call: TRBV18
clone_size: -
cdr3_length: 11

cdr3_aa: ASNGRSTGELF
j_call: TRBJ2-2
v_call: TRBV19
clone_size: -
cdr3_length: 11

cdr3_aa: AWTLQGRGNTIY
j_call: TRBJ1-3
v_call: TRBV30
clone_size: -
cdr3_length: 12

cdr3_aa: ASGPYTGLNEQY
j_call: TRBJ2-7
v_call: TRBV12-5
clone_size: -
cdr3_length: 12

cdr3_aa: ASSEESVGLTDTQY
j_call: TRBJ2-3
v_call: TRBV2
clone_size: -
cdr3_length: 14